Listed below are T cell receptor beta chains from one sample, sequenced in a study of regulatory T cells in long-lasting Graves disease. MiXCR was run by TCRdb on the multiplex PCR reads, yielding one entry per CDR3 protein. The sample yields approximately 210,000 distinct CDR3 sequences, around 20% seen once. The input for sequencing was peripheral blood mononuclear cells (PBMCs), taken at new diagnosis, from a patient treated with antithyroid drugs. The source is a female donor with Graves disease. CDR3s include the opening cysteine and the closing phenylalanine or tryptophan. D genes are given only for firm matches. For some rows the clone size is stated as once, few or many, or as a class when expanded; others skip it.

abundance | d_gene | j_gene | v_gene | CDR3nt | CDR3aa
NA | NA | TRBJ1-1 | TRBV11-2 | TGTGCCAGCAGCTTAGCGGGGGGCGGGATAGGGACTGAAGCTTTCTTT | CASSLAGGGIGTEAFF
many | NA | TRBJ2-6 | TRBV20-1 | TGCAGTGCTAGAGCCGATTTCCTCTCTGGGGCCAACGTCCTGACTTTC | CSARADFLSGANVLTF
many | NA | TRBJ2-7 | TRBV18 | TGTGCCAGCTCACCAGGGATCGAGGGCGAGCAGTACTTC | CASSPGIEGEQYF
many | NA | TRBJ2-1 | TRBV24-1 | TGTGCCACCAGTGATGGTAGCCTGAATGAGCAGTTCTTC | CATSDGSLNEQFF
NA | NA | TRBJ2-1 | TRBV11-2 | TGTGCCAGCAGCTCGGGGATCGGTGAGCAGTTCTTC | CASSSGIGEQFF
many | NA | TRBJ2-5 | TRBV30 | TGTGCCTGGAGTAGACCTACGAGCGGCCAGTACTTC | CAWSRPTSGQYF
few | NA | TRBJ2-1 | TRBV7-2 | TGTGCCAGCAGCTTAGGTTTCCAGCCGTTCTTC | CASSLGFQPFF
many | TRBD1 | TRBJ2-2 | TRBV11-2 | TGTGCCAGCAGCCCCTGGGACAGGGCCTTCTTCCCCGGGGAGCTGTTTTTT | CASSPWDRAFFPGELFF
NA | TRBD2 | TRBJ2-1 | TRBV7-9 | TGTGCCAGCAGCTTAGCGGGGACTAGCGGGGGAGGGAATGAGCAGTTCTTC | CASSLAGTSGGGNEQFF
many | NA | TRBJ1-4 | TRBV18 | TGTGCCAGCTCCCCCGACGGGGCGTTAAATGAAAAACTGTTTTTT | CASSPDGALNEKLFF
many | NA | TRBJ2-7 | TRBV6-5 | TGTGCCAGCAGGTACCGAGCGTTTTCCTACGAGCAGTACTTC | CASRYRAFSYEQYF
NA | TRBD2 | TRBJ2-1 | TRBV2 | TGTGCCAGCAGCAACGGGCTAGCGGCTTACAATGAGCAGTTCTTC | CASSNGLAAYNEQFF
few | NA | TRBJ1-4 | TRBV6-1 | TGTGCCAGCAGTGTTGGGACTCGGGCTAATGAAAAACTGTTTTTT | CASSVGTRANEKLFF
many | NA | TRBJ2-5 | TRBV11-2 | TGTGCCAGCAGCTTAAGACAGGCGGGTGGTGAGACCCAGTACTTC | CASSLRQAGGETQYF
once | NA | TRBJ1-4 | TRBV4-1 | TGCGCCAGCAGCCCCAGACAGACAACTAATGAAAAACTGCTTTTT | CASSPRQTTNEKLLF
many | NA | TRBJ2-5 | TRBV9 | TGTGCCAGCAGCTCCAGTGGTGGGAGGGAGACCCAGTACTTC | CASSSSGGRETQYF
many | NA | TRBJ1-6 | TRBV28 | TGTGCCAGCAGGGAATTGGACAGCACCTATAATTCACCCCTCCACTTT | CASRELDSTYNSPLHF
many | NA | TRBJ2-5 | TRBV6-1 | TGTGCCAGCACCCTTTTCCAGCGGCAAATCCAAGAGACCCAGTACTTC | CASTLFQRQIQETQYF
many | TRBD1 | TRBJ1-5 | TRBV6-5 | TGTGCCAGCAGCTACAGGGACAGCTTGAATCAGCCCCAGCATTTT | CASSYRDSLNQPQHF
many | TRBD1 | TRBJ1-2 | TRBV6-1 | TGTGCCAGCAGGATCGACAGGGTAATTGGTGGCTACACCTTC | CASRIDRVIGGYTF
NA | TRBD1 | TRBJ1-2 | TRBV7-2 | TGTGCCAGCAGCTTATACAGGGGGGAAAATGGCTACACCTTC | CASSLYRGENGYTF
NA | NA | TRBJ2-5 | TRBV5-1 | TGCGCCAGCAGCGACGGGACCAGGGCCCAAGAGACCCAGTACTTC | CASSDGTRAQETQYF
many | NA | TRBJ2-5 | TRBV5-4 | TGTGCCAGCAGCTCTTCCCGGGCCCAAGAGACCCAGTACTTC | CASSSSRAQETQYF
many | TRBD1 | TRBJ2-5 | TRBV27 | TGTGCCAGCAGTTTAAGACAGGGGTACCAAGAGACCCAGTACTTC | CASSLRQGYQETQYF
many | NA | TRBJ1-1 | TRBV30 | TGTGCCTGGATGGGAGACGTAGACACTGAAGCTTTCTTT | CAWMGDVDTEAFF
many | NA | TRBJ2-1 | TRBV9 | TGTGCCAGCAGCGTAGAAGCGGGCTACAATGAGCAGTTCTTC | CASSVEAGYNEQFF
once | NA | TRBJ1-5 | TRBV6-1 | TGTGCCAGCAGTACGCCTTTAAGGAGAAGCAATCAGCCCCAGCATTTT | CASSTPLRRSNQPQHF
many | TRBD2 | TRBJ2-1 | TRBV7-9 | TGTGCCAGCAGCTTAGCGGGAGGGTATTACAATGAGCAGTTCTTC | CASSLAGGYYNEQFF
NA | TRBD1 | TRBJ2-7 | TRBV6-5 | TGTGCCAGCAGTTACTTCGAGGGGGCTGGGGAGCAGTACTTC | CASSYFEGAGEQYF
many | NA | TRBJ2-5 | TRBV2 | TGTGCCAGCAGTCCCAACAGGGCACAAGAGACCCAGTACTTC | CASSPNRAQETQYF
NA | NA | TRBJ2-1 | TRBV27 | TGTGCCAGCAGAAAAGCACAAAACAATGAGCAGTTCTTC | CASRKAQNNEQFF
many | TRBD2 | TRBJ2-1 | TRBV6-1 | TGTGCCAGCAGTGAAGGACTAGCGGGGAATGAGCAGTTCTTC | CASSEGLAGNEQFF
NA | TRBD2 | TRBJ2-7 | TRBV3-1 | TGTGCCAGCAGCTCCGGGACTAGGACCACCTACGAGCAGTACTTC | CASSSGTRTTYEQYF
many | NA | TRBJ2-1 | TRBV11-2 | TGTGCCAGCTCAGGATACAATGAGCAGTTCTTC | CASSGYNEQFF
few | TRBD2 | TRBJ2-1 | TRBV7-9 | TGTGCCACCCAGTCCAGCGGGAGCTCCTACAATGAGCAGTTCTTC | CATQSSGSSYNEQFF
many | TRBD1 | TRBJ1-1 | TRBV3-1 | TGTGCCAGCAGCCTTTTCGGGACAGGGGCTCGGAACACTGAAGCTTTCTTT | CASSLFGTGARNTEAFF
NA | TRBD2 | TRBJ2-1 | TRBV20-1 | TGCAGTGCCCCCATAGCGGGAGTCCCCAATGAGCAGTTCTTC | CSAPIAGVPNEQFF
few | NA | TRBJ2-7 | TRBV10-1 | TGCGCCAGCAGTGAGTACGTAGACTACGAGCAGTACTTC | CASSEYVDYEQYF
many | TRBD1 | TRBJ2-7 | TRBV2 | TGTGCCAGCAGTACCGGACAGGCCTCCTGGGGGTACGAGCAGTACTTC | CASSTGQASWGYEQYF
many | NA | TRBJ2-1 | TRBV20-1 | TGCAGTGCTAGGTCGGCTCCTACAAATGAGCAGTTCTTC | CSARSAPTNEQFF